The clone carrying this T cell receptor beta chain was seen more than once but under ten times. Antigen unknown. CDR1 and CDR2 from the germline V gene are SEHNR and FQNEAQ (reference sequence). Trimming took 5 bases from V and 3 from J; bases not matched to a gene: 6. The length of the CDR3 is 14 residues. After constant-region reverse-primer amplification, full-length variable regions underwent semi-nested PCR with Nested Universal Primer A. TCRdb re-called the 5' RACE reads with MiXCR, one entry per CDR3 protein. In the table there are tens of thousands of distinct CDR3 sequences, 29% of which are singletons. Memory CD4+ T cells were sorted as CD4+CD45RO+CD25- cells. Study-wide findings and caveats: Tumor memory CD4+ T cell TCR gene usage clustered with blood and lymph node memory CD4+ cells and lymph node naive CD4+ cells. Greatest tumor Treg TCR overlap was with tumor naive CD4+ cells.

Sequencing was done on a sample of memory CD4+ T cells sorted from a lymph node. Described subset: memory CD4+ T cells, CD4+CD45RO+CD25-. The TCR comes from a female donor with breast cancer. The rearrangement uses TRBV7-9 and TRBJ2-5; 7 nucleotides align to TRBD1. The CDR3 is CASSPGQPEETQYF. Written as DNA, the CDR3 is TGTGCCAGCAGCCCGGGACAGCCTGAAGAGACCCAGTACTTC.